This TCR beta chain came from a study of T cells in Graves' hyperthyroidism and ophthalmopathy. This clonotype was recorded at least ten times. The source material, RNA transcripts, was used to amplify TCR beta CDR3 regions. In the first-round RT-PCR of the TCR CDR3, the HTBI primer set was used. TCRdb recomputed calls from the multiplex PCR reads with MiXCR, one row per CDR3 protein. The repertoire holds about 500,000 distinct CDR3 sequences, with more than 15% as singletons. Germline CDR1 is LNHDA and CDR2 is SQIVND (reference sequence). The CDR3 consists of 17 residues. With V trimmed by 1 base and J by 4 bases, 8 bases remained unmatched. Active moderate-to-severe ophthalmopathy, Clinical Activity Score at least 3, NOSPECS at least 4, under 3 months' duration.

The origin of this receptor is a woman aged 25 to 39 with Graves' ophthalmopathy. The sample was blood. This chain uses TRBV19 with TRBJ2-1; 9 bases agree with TRBD2. CDR3 nucleotides: TGTGCCAGTAGTATAGGCCCAAGACTAGCGGAGTACAATGAGCAGTTCTTC. This encodes CASSIGPRLAEYNEQFF.